Listed below are T cell receptor beta chains from one sample, sequenced in a study of control samples from healthy donors and cancer patients. Profiling relied on immunoSEQ multiplex PCR, and the TCRdb table lists in-frame clones only, not all of them. This repertoire shows about 110,000 clones, roughly 89% found once; its top ten account for roughly 18%. Sequenced material: blood. Receptors originate from a woman aged 45-65 years in good health. The CDR3 runs from the conserved cysteine through the conserved F or W.

CDR3 protein: CASSVGLDLEQFF
V gene: TRBV2

CDR3 protein: CASRDSPNTGELFF
V gene: TRBV7-2

CDR3 protein: CASKWGDYNSPLHF
V gene: TRBV2

CDR3 protein: CASSPQGNYGYTF
V gene: TRBV5-1

CDR3 protein: CASRGQGLSNYGYTF
V gene: TRBV9

CDR3 protein: CASSLRPLGNTEAFF
V gene: TRBV7-9

CDR3 protein: CASSPQLDYSGNTIYF
V gene: TRBV18

CDR3 protein: CATSRAKTPPDNEQFF
V gene: TRBV15

CDR3 protein: CASSLLTLGYGYTF
V gene: TRBV5-4

CDR3 protein: CASSLLPPTGELFF
V gene: TRBV7-2

CDR3 protein: CASSPRGAFNSPLHF
V gene: TRBV14

CDR3 protein: CASKNWETQYF
V gene: TRBV5-1

CDR3 protein: CSVGGGSADQANYGYTF
V gene: TRBV29-1

CDR3 protein: CASSPGQVGNTEAFF
V gene: TRBV5-1

CDR3 protein: CASSLQGRGNYGYTF
V gene: TRBV5-6

CDR3 protein: CASSPTRRGNQPQHF
V gene: TRBV19

CDR3 protein: CASSSKSGTGQETQYF
V gene: TRBV7-3

CDR3 protein: CASSPGVDQPQHF
V gene: TRBV18

CDR3 protein: CASSLTGLDAFF
V gene: TRBV7-3

CDR3 protein: CASSISRRGAGELFF
V gene: TRBV19

CDR3 protein: CAWSAWTGGINQPQHF
V gene: TRBV30

CDR3 protein: CASSLNLGQSSSAAFF
V gene: TRBV5-1

CDR3 protein: CASSPFAGLNSGNTIYF
V gene: TRBV5-1

CDR3 protein: CASSRRMATEAFF
V gene: TRBV3-1/TRBV3-2

CDR3 protein: CASSPRQGGTYNSPLHF
V gene: TRBV6-4

CDR3 protein: CASSKGFPAGESYNEQFF
V gene: TRBV21-1

CDR3 protein: CASSLEAGPYTF
V gene: TRBV11-2

CDR3 protein: CASSLFVQGTSGTGELFF
V gene: TRBV7-8

CDR3 protein: CASSLAKLAGATDTQYF
V gene: TRBV5-4

CDR3 protein: CASSLASGTSENTGELFF
V gene: TRBV5-1

CDR3 protein: CATSRDEGAYEQYF
V gene: TRBV15

CDR3 protein: CASSSLTGGNSGNTIYF
V gene: TRBV5-6

CDR3 protein: CASSIARRVTGELFF
V gene: TRBV19

CDR3 protein: CASSQGTGRNQPQHF
V gene: TRBV3-1/TRBV3-2

CDR3 protein: CASIGVTYNEQFF
V gene: TRBV19

CDR3 protein: CASTGTGDSPLHF
V gene: TRBV6-5

CDR3 protein: CASSVAEYNSPLHF
V gene: TRBV9

CDR3 protein: CASSVDRASNQPQHF
V gene: TRBV19

CDR3 protein: CAWTHQGAYGYTF
V gene: TRBV30

CDR3 protein: CASSPGDRVSYGYTF
V gene: TRBV19

CDR3 protein: CASSLTKLNTEAFF
V gene: TRBV7-2

CDR3 protein: CASSQAWPAVEETQYF
V gene: TRBV4-2

CDR3 protein: CASSPSGSGNTIYF
V gene: TRBV19

CDR3 protein: CASGEGTHGYTF
V gene: TRBV5-1

CDR3 protein: CASSLFIGDRASYSNQPQHF
V gene: TRBV5-8

CDR3 protein: CASSWDRVETQYF
V gene: TRBV5-8

CDR3 protein: CASSFQGNTEAFF
V gene: TRBV6-5

CDR3 protein: CASSNKRGREETQYF
V gene: TRBV27

CDR3 protein: CASGDRIRTSTDTQYF
V gene: TRBV6-6

CDR3 protein: CASTLDRPNQPQHF
V gene: TRBV6-5

CDR3 protein: CASGPWQGRDSPLHF
V gene: TRBV12-5

CDR3 protein: CASSVVGAPHGYTF
V gene: TRBV9

CDR3 protein: CASAGEERGRSGNTIYF
V gene: TRBV18